Each of the 32 T cell receptor beta chains below was sequenced from the same sample in a study of PD-L1 blockade in urothelial cancer (dated by TCRdb to the late 2010s). The receptor library was made with the immunoSEQ multiplex PCR assay. This immuneACCESS table, as held by TCRdb, lists in-frame sequences with V and J called but not all clones. Of the missing ones, under half trace to an unresolved V gene in checked studies; the others have no known cause. For this sample there are roughly 56,000 clones; over 75% appear just once. Approximately 4.7% of the sample comes from the top ten. Source: PBMCs, taken around atezolizumab (anti-PD-L1) treatment. The receptors derive from a man aged 70 or older with urothelial cancer.

The J gene is TRBJ2-3, the V gene TRBV9; D unresolved. Germline V gives CDR1 SGDLS, CDR2 YYNGEE. The CDR3 totals 11 residues. With 3 bases removed from V and 6 bases from J, the gap between germline ends came to 5 bases. The CDR3: CASSGSDTQYF. The DNA of the CDR3 is TGTGCCAGCAGCGGGAGTGATACGCAGTATTTT.

V usage is TRBV29-1 and J usage is TRBJ1-2, with 9 bases that match TRBD1. The CDR3 runs to 15 residues. V gave up 0 bases and J gave up 8 bases; unmatched junction bases: 10. Germline CDR1 SQVTM, CDR2 ANQGSEA. CDR3 loop: CSVEDWLQGAQGYTF. The DNA for the CDR3 is TGCAGCGTTGAAGATTGGCTACAGGGGGCGCAAGGCTACACCTTC.

This rearrangement joins TRBV18 to TRBJ1-1, with TRBD1 identical over 7 bases. Per germline, CDR1 KGHSH and CDR2 LQKENI. Germline trimming cut 3 bases from V and 0 bases from J; bases unmatched to any gene: 1. The CDR3 extends over 14 amino acids. CDR3 bases: TGTGCCAGCTCACCCGGACAGGTGAACACTGAAGCTTTCTTT. Encoded protein: CASSPGQVNTEAFF. Full variable domain (outside the CDR3, taken from reference TRBV18 and TRBJ1-1): NAGVMQNPRHLVRRRGQEARLRCSPMKGHSHVYWYRQLPEEGLKFMVYLQKENIIDESGMPKERFSAEFPKEGPSILRIQQVVRGDSAAYFCASSPGQVNTEAFFGQGTRLTVV.

J is TRBJ2-7 and V is TRBV4-1; D is unresolved. The CDR3 is made up of 14 amino acids. The V end was cut by 0 bases, the J end by 12 bases, with 18 bases between. Germline loops: CDR1 MGHRA, CDR2 YSYEKL. CDR3 sequence (DNA): TGCGCCAGCAGCCAAGAAGAGGTAGAAAGCTCGCGGTACTTC. Translation gives CASSQEEVESSRYF.

The chain employs TRBV6-6 and TRBJ2-1; 9 nucleotides agree with TRBD2. The CDR3 is 14 residues long. Germline V gene data show CDR1 as MNHNY and CDR2 as SVGAGI (reference sequence). The trim removed 5 bases at V and 8 bases at J, leaving 7 bases unmatched. DNA of the CDR3: TGTGCCAGCAGTACCGGACTAGCGTTCTATGAGCAGTTCTTC. Its protein is CASSTGLAFYEQFF.

V usage is TRBV28 and J usage is TRBJ2-5, with D perhaps matching TRBD2 (5 bases). Germline V gene sequence: CDR1 MDHEN, CDR2 SYDVKM. CDR3 size: 13 residues. The germline V and J ends were trimmed by 4 bases and 0 bases, with 6 bases remaining between them. CDR3 bases: TGTGCCAGCAGTTCCGGGGACCAAGAGACCCAGTACTTC. It encodes CASSSGDQETQYF.

This rearrangement joins TRBV9 to TRBJ2-5; 9 bases map to TRBD2. This CDR3 has 16 residues. CDR1 SGDLS and CDR2 YYNGEE come from the germline V gene. The V and J ends lost 0 bases and 4 bases, in that order; junction bases with no gene match: 7. CDR3 sequence: CASSVGAGGRPETQYF. Written as DNA, the CDR3 is TGTGCCAGCAGCGTAGGGGCGGGGGGGCGCCCAGAGACCCAGTACTTC.

The chain combines TRBV5-1 with TRBJ2-7; TRBD1 aligns across 9 bases. Germline values: CDR1 SGHRS, CDR2 YFSETQ. There are 14 residues in the CDR3. V was pared by 0 bases and J by 2 bases, with 0 bases of the junction left unmatched. The CDR3: CASSLGTGAYEQYF. In DNA, the CDR3 is TGCGCCAGCAGCTTGGGGACAGGGGCCTACGAGCAGTACTTC.

The genes are TRBV25-1 and TRBJ2-5; D is unclear. CDR1 is MGHDK and CDR2 is SYGVNS in the germline V gene. Trimming removed 11 bases from V and 0 bases from J, with 7 bases in between. This CDR3 has 11 amino acids. The CDR3 spells CAPSNQETQYF. CDR3 nucleotide sequence: TGTGCCCCCAGTAACCAAGAGACCCAGTACTTC.

V gene TRBV19 combines with J gene TRBJ1-5, with D maybe TRBD1 (5 bases). The length of the CDR3 is 14 residues. Trimming removed 3 bases at V and 3 bases at J, with 9 bases between. CDR1 is LNHDA, CDR2 SQIVND, per germline (reference sequence). The CDR3 here is CASSISGDNQPQHF. DNA of the CDR3: TGTGCCAGTAGTATTTCGGGGGACAATCAGCCCCAGCATTTT.

This clone occurred a few times. The chain links TRBV5-6 to TRBJ2-5; possible D gene TRBD2, 5 bases. The CDR3 covers 14 residues. Germline-derived CDR1 and CDR2 are SGHDT and YYEEEE. The ends were cut back, 3 bases at V and 0 bases at J, with 9 bases in the middle. The CDR3 protein is CASSSGGYQETQYF. DNA of the CDR3: TGTGCCAGCAGCTCGGGCGGGTACCAAGAGACCCAGTACTTC.

In its sample, this clone was seen once. This sequence joins TRBV6-1 and TRBJ2-3, with D possibly matching TRBD2 (6 bases). With 5 bases removed from V and 1 base from J, the gap between germline ends came to 10 bases. CDR1 and CDR2 from the germline V gene are MNHNS and SASEGT. The CDR3 has 14 residues. The CDR3 spells CASSPRRGTDTQYF. Here the CDR3 DNA reads TGTGCCAGCAGTCCCCGGAGGGGCACAGATACGCAGTATTTT.

V usage is TRBV5-5 and J usage is TRBJ1-5; 7 positions agree with TRBD1. This CDR3 region has 14 residues. The germline V gene has CDR1 SGHKS and CDR2 YYEKEE (reference sequence). Trimming removed 3 bases from V and 6 bases from J; junction bases left unmatched: 6. CDR3 region: CASSSTGYGQPQHF. The CDR3 region has the DNA TGTGCCAGCAGCTCGACAGGGTACGGTCAGCCCCAGCATTTT. Variable domain in full (rest from reference TRBV5-5 and TRBJ1-5): DAGVTQSPTHLIKTRGQQVTLRCSPISGHKSVSWYQQVLGQGPQFIFQYYEKEERGRGNFPDRFSARQFPNYSSELNVNALLLGDSALYLCASSSTGYGQPQHFGDGTRLSIL.

This chain joins TRBV5-1 and TRBJ2-1; the match to TRBD1 covers 9 bases. With 0 bases clipped from V and 8 bases from J, the junction kept 3 bases outside the gene matches. The germline CDR1 and CDR2 sequences are SGHRS and YFSETQ. The CDR3 length is 14 residues. The CDR3 coding sequence is TGCGCCAGCAGCTTGGGGGACAGGGCTCATGAGCAGTTCTTC. This translates into CASSLGDRAHEQFF.

The rearrangement uses TRBV6-1 and TRBJ2-3, with 9 bases that match TRBD1. CDR1 is MNHNS and CDR2 is SASEGT in the germline V gene. This CDR3 is 16 amino acids long. The V and J ends lost 4 bases and 3 bases, in that order; junction bases with no gene match: 8. CDR3 loop: CASSGGDRVRTDTQYF. CDR3 nucleotide sequence: TGTGCCAGCAGTGGGGGGGACAGGGTGAGAACAGATACGCAGTATTTT.

V usage is TRBV10-2 and J usage is TRBJ1-1; D is possibly TRBD1 (5 bases). From germline, CDR1 is WSHSY and CDR2 SAAADI. The CDR3 is 14 residues long. The V end lost 2 bases, the J end lost 1 base, and 8 bases lay between the germline ends. This CDR3 reads CASSEDRANTEAFF. In nucleotides, the CDR3 is TGCGCCAGCAGTGAGGACAGAGCGAACACTGAAGCTTTCTTT.

This clone was counted once. In DNA, the CDR3 is TGCGCCAGCAGCTGGAAGACTAGCGGTAACTCACCGGGCTACGAGCAGTACTTC. Protein sequence: CASSWKTSGNSPGYEQYF. The chain has TRBV4-1 and TRBJ2-7; 9 positions agree with TRBD2. Germline CDR1 MGHRA, CDR2 YSYEKL. This CDR3 contains 18 residues. Trimming took 5 bases from V and 3 from J; bases not matched to a gene: 17.

The rearrangement uses TRBV2 and TRBJ2-3, with D possibly TRBD1 on 6 matching bases. V was cut by 6 bases and J by 1 base, with 8 bases left in between. Germline loops: CDR1 SNHLY, CDR2 FYNNEI. The CDR3 contains 13 residues. CDR3 sequence (DNA): TGTGCCAGCAGGGGGGCGGGCACAGATACGCAGTATTTT. This encodes CASRGAGTDTQYF.

The chain couples TRBV7-6 to TRBJ2-7, with D possibly TRBD2 on 5 matching bases. CDR1 and CDR2 (germline): SGHVS, FNYEAQ. CDR3 length: 13 amino acids. Trimming shortened V by 1 base and J by 6 bases, and 10 bases separated the two germline ends. CDR3 sequence: CASSLEGSGEQYF. The CDR3 coding sequence is TGTGCCAGCAGCTTAGAAGGAAGCGGCGAGCAGTACTTC. The full variable domain, its missing parts supplied by reference TRBV7-6 and TRBJ2-7, is GAGVSQSPRYKVTKRGQDVALRCDPISGHVSLYWYRQALGQGPEFLTYFNYEAQQDKSGLPNDRFSAERPEGSISTLTIQRTEQRDSAMYRCASSLEGSGEQYFGPGTRLTVT.

The chain carries TRBV6-1 and TRBJ1-1; TRBD1 matches 7 bases. V gave up 10 bases and J gave up 0 bases; unmatched junction bases: 8. The CDR3 is 14 amino acids. Germline CDR1 is MNHNS and CDR2 is SASEGT. The CDR3 sequence: CATKTGIMNTEAFF. The DNA for the CDR3 is TGTGCCACCAAGACAGGGATCATGAACACTGAAGCTTTCTTT.

The chain couples TRBV14 to TRBJ2-1; D is perhaps TRBD1 (6 bases). Germline V gives CDR1 SGHDN, CDR2 FVKESK. V was shortened by 2 bases and J by 7 bases, with 21 bases between the two germline ends. This CDR3 is built from 17 residues. The CDR3 DNA reads as TGTGCCAGCAGCCAACACCCACAGGGTGTCTGGCTAAATGAGCAGTTCTTC. This gives the protein CASSQHPQGVWLNEQFF.

The J gene is TRBJ2-1, the V gene TRBV2; a weak D match, TRBD1 (6 bases). The germline V gene encodes CDR1 SNHLY and CDR2 FYNNEI. There are 15 residues in the CDR3. Trimming took off 3 bases at V and 5 bases at J, with 14 bases between the two ends. The CDR3 region has the DNA TGTGCCAGCAGTGAGAACAGGGTACGAAACAATGAGCAGTTCTTC. Translation gives CASSENRVRNNEQFF. The variable domain in full, with the rest retrieved from reference TRBV2 and TRBJ2-1, is EPEVTQTPSHQVTQMGQEVILRCVPISNHLYFYWYRQILGQKVEFLVSFYNNEISEKSEIFDDQFSVERPDGSNFTLKIRSTKLEDSAMYFCASSENRVRNNEQFFGPGTRLTVL.

The chain employs TRBV11-2 and TRBJ1-1; TRBD1 is a possible D gene (6 bases). Per the germline V gene, CDR1 is SGHAT and CDR2 is FQNNGV. Trimming stripped 4 bases from V and 9 bases from J, with 18 bases between. The CDR3 is 14 amino acids. This chain's CDR3 is CASSSSRGGRKAFF. The CDR3 DNA reads as TGTGCCAGCAGCTCCTCCCGGGGGGGGCGTAAAGCTTTCTTT.

V usage is TRBV7-2 and J usage is TRBJ2-7; 9 bases agree with TRBD2. Germline values: CDR1 SGHTA, CDR2 FQGNSA. This CDR3 is built from 15 residues. V shed 1 base, J shed 0 bases, and the junction held 1 base outside the gene matches. The CDR3 is CASSLVSGGSYEQYF. As DNA, the CDR3 is TGTGCCAGCAGCTTAGTTAGCGGGGGCTCCTACGAGCAGTACTTC. The full variable domain, rest sourced from reference TRBV7-2 and TRBJ2-7, is GAGVSQSPSNKVTEKGKDVELRCDPISGHTALYWYRQSLGQGLEFLIYFQGNSAPDKSGLPSDRFSAERTGGSVSTLTIQRTQQEDSAVYLCASSLVSGGSYEQYFGPGTRLTVT.

The V gene is TRBV6-5, the J gene TRBJ2-7; 7 nucleotides agree with TRBD2. CDR1 and CDR2 from the germline V gene are MNHEY and SVGAGI. V shed 6 bases and J 0 bases; nucleotides not matched to a gene: 2. This CDR3 spans 13 amino acids. The CDR3 protein is CASSTSASYEQYF. CDR3 bases: TGTGCCAGCAGCACTAGCGCCTCCTACGAGCAGTACTTC.

The gene calls are TRBV9 and TRBJ2-1; 12 bases fit TRBD2. The germline gives CDR1 SGDLS, CDR2 YYNGEE. This CDR3 region has 16 residues. V was pared by 3 bases and J by 3 bases, with 4 bases of the junction left unmatched. Here the CDR3 DNA reads TGTGCCAGCAGCGCTCTAGCGGGAGGGAACTACAATGAGCAGTTCTTC. It specifies CASSALAGGNYNEQFF. The full variable domain, in which reference TRBV9 and TRBJ2-1 provide the parts outside the CDR3, is DSGVTQTPKHLITATGQRVTLRCSPRSGDLSVYWYQQSLDQGLQFLIQYYNGEERAKGNILERFSAQQFPDLHSELNLSSLELGDSALYFCASSALAGGNYNEQFFGPGTRLTVL.

The chain combines TRBV6-1 with TRBJ1-1, with D tentatively TRBD1 (6 bases). CDR1 and CDR2 from the germline V gene are MNHNS and SASEGT. There are 13 residues in the CDR3. V was clipped by 8 bases and J by 7 bases, with 17 bases between them. CDR3 DNA sequence: TGTGCCAGCGCCTTTGGACAGCAAATTGAAGCTTTCTTT. Protein product: CASAFGQQIEAFF.

The V and J genes are TRBV29-1 and TRBJ2-5; 9 positions agree with TRBD1. Losses at the gene ends were 7 bases for V and 4 bases for J; bases not matched to a gene: 4. CDR3 length equals 12 residues. Germline V lookup: CDR1 SQVTM, CDR2 ANQGSEA. The DNA of the CDR3 is TGCAGCGCAACAGGGGGCCCAGAGACCCAGTACTTC. This encodes CSATGGPETQYF.

DNA of the CDR3: TGTGCCAGTATTCTTCGGGGCGGGAGTTTATCAGAGACCCAGTACTTC. The encoded protein is CASILRGGSLSETQYF. The chain is built from TRBV19 and TRBJ2-5; 7 bases fit TRBD2. V shed 7 bases and J 4 bases; nucleotides not matched to a gene: 15. Germline assignment: CDR1 LNHDA and CDR2 SQIVND (reference sequence). There are 16 residues in the CDR3.

This chain joins TRBV10-1 and TRBJ2-7, with 7 bases identical to TRBD1. This CDR3 comprises 15 residues. V shed 0 bases, J shed 2 bases, and the junction held 4 bases outside the gene matches. The germline gives CDR1 WNHNN, CDR2 SYGVQD (reference sequence). CDR3: CASSESLTGPYEQYF. The DNA for the CDR3 is TGCGCCAGCAGTGAGTCGTTGACAGGGCCCTACGAGCAGTACTTC.

The chain carries TRBV19 and TRBJ2-5; TRBD1 is a possible D gene (5 bases). Trimming shortened V by 5 bases and J by 5 bases, and 12 bases separated the two germline ends. CDR1 LNHDA and CDR2 SQIVND come from the germline V gene (reference sequence). CDR3 length: 13 residues. The CDR3 region has the DNA TGTGCCAGTAGTTCCCAGGGAACGGAGACCCAGTACTTC. This codes for CASSSQGTETQYF.

The rearrangement joins TRBV30 to TRBJ2-5; the D is unclear. Trimming stripped 1 base from V and 5 bases from J, with 8 bases between. The CDR3 spans 12 residues. The germline CDR1 and CDR2 sequences are GTSNPN and SVGIG (reference sequence). CDR3 in DNA: TGTGCCTGGAGTGAGCTCGGGGAGACCCAGTACTTC. This translates into CAWSELGETQYF.